These 22 T cell receptor beta chains share one sample of origin, sequenced in a study of Graves' ophthalmopathy and Graves' hyperthyroidism. The TCR beta CDR3 regions underwent amplification from RNA transcripts. HTBI primers were used in a first-round RT-PCR, which preceded a second-round multiplex PCR. TCRdb reprocessed the multiplex PCR reads with MiXCR, giving one entry per CDR3 protein. The repertoire has approximately 150,000 distinct CDR3 sequences, 39% of them found once; the top ten carry roughly 8.9%. Sequencing was carried out using peripheral blood. These receptors were obtained from a man aged 25 to 40 with Graves' ophthalmopathy.

This clonotype was recorded many times. The CDR3 is CAWSVRAGSGTQYF. The CDR3 bases are TGTGCCTGGAGTGTCCGGGCGGGCTCGGGGACCCAGTACTTC. The V gene is TRBV30, the J gene TRBJ2-5; possible D gene TRBD2, 5 bases. Germline CDR1 is GTSNPN and CDR2 is SVGIG (reference sequence). V lost 0 bases and J 7 bases, leaving 15 bases between the germline ends. CDR3 size: 14 residues.

The rearrangement links TRBV7-2 to TRBJ2-7; 10 nucleotides line up with TRBD2. Germline lookup yields CDR1 SGHTA and CDR2 FQGNSA. CDR3 size: 15 residues. Trimming at V came to 6 bases and at J to 3 bases, leaving 8 bases not matched to a gene. CDR3 bases: TGTGCCAGCAGTTATGGGCTAGCGGGAGACTACGAGCAGTACTTC. Residues: CASSYGLAGDYEQYF. The variable domain in full, with the rest retrieved from reference TRBV7-2 and TRBJ2-7, is GAGVSQSPSNKVTEKGKDVELRCDPISGHTALYWYRQSLGQGLEFLIYFQGNSAPDKSGLPSDRFSAERTGGSVSTLTIQRTQQEDSAVYLCASSYGLAGDYEQYFGPGTRLTVT.

The chain is built from TRBV28 and TRBJ1-1; D is unresolved. The V gene's germline CDR1 is MDHEN and CDR2 SYDVKM. This CDR3 spans 15 amino acids. V lost 6 bases and J 5 bases, leaving 19 bases between the germline ends. CDR3 loop: CASSPLKTTTTEAFF. The DNA for the CDR3 is TGTGCCAGCAGCCCCTTGAAGACAACGACTACTGAAGCTTTCTTT.

This clonotype has only a few counts. CDR3 coding DNA: TGTGCCAGCATGTACACCAACTCCCCGCCGATTGACGAGCAGTACTTC. This gives the protein CASMYTNSPPIDEQYF. V and J are TRBV6-2 or TRBV6-3 and TRBJ2-7; D ambiguous. Germline V gives CDR1 MNHEY, CDR2 SVGEGT. V lost 7 bases and J 5 bases, leaving 24 bases between the germline ends. This CDR3 has 16 residues.

This clonotype was seen once. The V and J genes are TRBV7-3 and TRBJ2-2, with TRBD2 matching 7 bases. The CDR3 length is 15 residues. V was clipped by 5 bases and J by 1 base; unmatched bases: 4. Germline-derived CDR1 and CDR2 are SGHTA and FQGTGA. The CDR3 DNA follows: TGTGCCAGCAGCCCTAGCGGAGTGAACACCGGGGAGCTGTTTTTT. It encodes CASSPSGVNTGELFF.

This clonotype was recorded at least ten times. The chain employs TRBV12-3 or TRBV12-4 and TRBJ2-7; D not resolved. V lost 1 base and J lost 1, with 8 bases in between. This CDR3 is 14 amino acids long. The CDR3 reads CASSLGGKSYEQYF. CDR3 nucleotide sequence: TGTGCCAGCAGTTTAGGTGGGAAGTCCTACGAGCAGTACTTC.

This clonotype was recorded at least ten times. The J gene is TRBJ2-2, the V gene TRBV7-9; D tentatively reads TRBD1 or TRBD2 (5 bases each). V was pared by 2 bases and J by 4 bases, with 23 bases between. The CDR3 totals 19 residues. CDR1 SEHNR and CDR2 FQNEAQ come from the germline V gene (reference sequence). CDR3 amino acids: CASSLTTWDGRWITGELFF. CDR3 sequence (DNA): TGTGCCAGCAGCTTAACTACATGGGACGGACGGTGGATCACCGGGGAGCTGTTTTTT.

In its sample, this clonotype was seen many times. The chain joins TRBV4-1 to TRBJ2-6; maybe TRBD1 (5 bases). The V gene lost 3 bases and the J gene lost 0 bases, with 15 bases spanning the gap. The CDR3 runs to 18 residues. The germline V gene has CDR1 MGHRA and CDR2 YSYEKL. The CDR3 DNA is TGCGCCAGCAGCCAGGACACTACATCGATCTCTGGGGCCAACGTCCTGACTTTC. Translated, it gives CASSQDTTSISGANVLTF.

This clonotype has a handful of counts. A junction end diverges from the germline sequence, so it may reflect a read error. In DNA form, the CDR3 reads TGTGCCAGCAGCGAAGGGTTCTCGACCCAGTACTTC. It is translated as CASSEGFSTQYF. V gene TRBV6-1 combines with J gene TRBJ2-5; D is ambiguous. The CDR3 runs 12 residues. Germline assignment: CDR1 MNHNS and CDR2 SASEGT.

This clonotype has a count of ten or more. V is TRBV7-2 and J is TRBJ2-7; 12 positions match TRBD2. Germline loops: CDR1 SGHTA, CDR2 FQGNSA. This CDR3 comprises 15 residues. Germline trimming cut 1 base from V and 6 bases from J; bases unmatched to any gene: 4. The CDR3 sequence: CASSLVPSGRGEQYF. DNA for the CDR3: TGTGCCAGCAGCTTAGTGCCTAGCGGGAGGGGCGAGCAGTACTTC.

Concerning this clonotype itself: The CDR3 carries no conserved terminal phenylalanine or tryptophan, so it likely arises from a read error. The DNA is omitted, as the CDR3 cannot be located on it reliably, and the CDR3 follows TCRdb's listing. The chain has TRBV2 and TRBJ2-7; the D call in the table, TRBD1, was not verified against the DNA. The CDR3 is 12 residues long, counting both termini. CDR1 SNHLY and CDR2 FYNNEI come from the germline V gene. This CDR3 is CASSDLTGPLVC.

This clonotype has ten or more counts. This chain uses TRBV2 with TRBJ1-2, with 8 bases identical to TRBD1. The V and J ends lost 7 bases and 5 bases, in that order; junction bases with no gene match: 9. The CDR3 has 14 residues. The V gene's germline CDR1 is SNHLY and CDR2 FYNNEI. The CDR3 sequence: CASKNRDRPYGYTF. CDR3 nucleotides: TGTGCCAGCAAGAACCGGGACAGGCCTTATGGCTACACCTTC.

In its sample, this clonotype was seen many times. This sequence joins TRBV6-5 and TRBJ1-6; D may be TRBD1 (6 bases). This CDR3 region has 14 residues. CDR1 is MNHEY and CDR2 is SVGAGI in the germline V gene. Between the trimmed V and J ends, which lost 6 bases and 10 bases, there was a span of 16 bases. The CDR3 spells CASSNGQGNSPLHF. The CDR3 DNA reads as TGTGCCAGCAGCAATGGGCAGGGGAACTCACCCCTCCACTTT.

The V call is TRBV6-2 or TRBV6-3, the J call TRBJ2-7, with TRBD2 matching over 11 bases. This CDR3 has 15 residues. Germline lookup yields CDR1 MNHEY and CDR2 SVGEGT. V was clipped by 5 bases and J by 3 bases; unmatched bases: 6. CDR3 loop: CASSAKLAGVYEQYF. The CDR3 DNA sequence: TGTGCCAGCAGTGCCAAACTAGCGGGAGTCTACGAGCAGTACTTC.

The table lists this clonotype with many counts. The V gene is TRBV15, the J gene TRBJ1-2; D is undetermined. The germline V and J ends were trimmed by 0 bases and 7 bases, with 6 bases remaining between them. This CDR3 contains 12 residues. The germline V gene encodes CDR1 LNHNV and CDR2 YYDKDF (reference sequence). The CDR3 nucleotides are TGTGCCACCAGCAGAGACCCTACTGGCTACACCTTC. It is translated as CATSRDPTGYTF.

The CDR3 sequence is CASSGGTSGRFYEQYF. The CDR3 coding sequence is TGTGCCAGCAGTGGCGGGACTAGCGGTCGGTTCTACGAGCAGTACTTC. The rearrangement uses TRBV6-2 or TRBV6-3 and TRBJ2-7; TRBD2 agrees at 11 bases. Trimming took 5 bases from V and 3 from J; bases not matched to a gene: 9. Germline assignment: CDR1 MNHEY and CDR2 SVGEGT. CDR3 length equals 16 residues.

J is TRBJ1-1 and V is TRBV7-2; D remains ambiguous. Per the germline V gene, CDR1 is SGHTA and CDR2 is FQGNSA. The V gene lost 5 bases and the J gene lost 2 bases, with 12 bases spanning the gap. The CDR3 runs to 14 residues. For the CDR3, the DNA is TGTGCCAGCAGCCTAAGGGAAGGAAACACTGAAGCTTTCTTT. It translates to CASSLREGNTEAFF.

This chain links TRBV20-1 with TRBJ2-7, with 7 bases lining up with TRBD1. Looked up from germline, CDR1 is DFQATT and CDR2 is SNEGSKA (reference sequence). V trimming: 5 bases; J trimming: 7 bases; junction bases outside the gene matches: 8. The CDR3 runs to 12 residues. In DNA, the CDR3 is TGCAGTGCTTCTGACAGGGCTCAAGAGCAGTACTTC. As protein: CSASDRAQEQYF.

This rearrangement joins TRBV28 to TRBJ1-2; no clear D. CDR3 length: 12 amino acids. With 4 bases removed from V and 2 bases from J, the gap between germline ends came to 5 bases. Germline V gene sequence: CDR1 MDHEN, CDR2 SYDVKM. Here the CDR3 DNA reads TGTGCCAGCAGTTCGTCAAACTATGGCTACACCTTC. Its translation: CASSSSNYGYTF.

This clonotype occurred many times. The V call is TRBV6-5, the J call TRBJ2-5; the D is unclear. Per the germline V gene, CDR1 is MNHEY and CDR2 is SVGAGI. CDR3 size: 13 residues. Trimming stripped 2 bases from V and 0 bases from J, with 4 bases between. CDR3 sequence reads: CASSYGNQETQYF. The CDR3 DNA reads TGTGCCAGCAGTTACGGGAACCAAGAGACCCAGTACTTC.

The chain links TRBV12-3 or TRBV12-4 to TRBJ2-7; 11 positions match TRBD2. The V and J ends lost 6 bases and 3 bases, in that order; junction bases with no gene match: 10. The CDR3 covers 16 residues. This CDR3 reads CASREGTSGAYYEQYF. CDR3 sequence (DNA): TGTGCCAGCAGGGAAGGGACTAGCGGAGCATACTACGAGCAGTACTTC.

V is TRBV4-2 and J is TRBJ1-2; maybe TRBD1 (6 bases). V was cut by 1 base and J by 4 bases, with 13 bases left in between. The CDR3 consists of 15 residues. Germline CDR1 LGHNA, CDR2 YNFKEQ. CDR3 bases: TGTGCCAGCAGCCAAGGGACAGTCACGTCCTATGGCTACACCTTC. This gives the protein CASSQGTVTSYGYTF.